This T cell receptor (beta chain) derives from a study of blood T cell repertoires in COVID-19. Sequencing was performed with immunoSEQ multiplex PCR; in TCRdb, only in-frame clones are kept and a portion is missing. The table shows 200,000 to 250,000 clones, with about 82% occurring only once. Germline V gene lookup returns CDR1 LNHDA and CDR2 SQIVND (reference sequence). The V segment lost 5 bases and the J segment 6 bases; nucleotides outside the gene matches: 7. The CDR3 extends over 15 amino acids. This rearrangement joins TRBV19 to TRBJ2-1; 10 bases agree with TRBD2. This sequence originates from a woman aged 80 or over with acute or convalescent COVID-19. Sequencing was done on a sample of peripheral blood. The chain's CDR3 is CASSSRAGGFNEQFF. The CDR3 DNA is TGTGCCAGTAGTTCACGAGCGGGGGGGTTCAATGAGCAGTTCTTC.